Listed below are T cell receptor beta chains from one sample, sequenced in a study of cytomegalovirus exposure and HLA in healthy donors. The protocol was immunoSEQ multiplex PCR, while the TCRdb copy is restricted to in-frame clones and leaves out a portion. The sample totals about 200,000 clones. The sample was PBMCs. The receptors here all came from a boy younger than 18 in good health and CMV-seronegative. The CDR3 runs from the conserved cysteine through the conserved F or W. D genes are given only for firm matches.

D	J	V	CDR3	DNA
NA	TRBJ2-3	TRBV9	CASSAHPSGRTDTQYF	TGTGCCAGCAGCGCCCATCCCAGCGGCCGCACAGATACGCAGTATTTT
TRBD2	TRBJ2-1	TRBV9	CASSVALAGGLNEQFF	TGTGCCAGCAGCGTGGCACTAGCGGGGGGGCTCAATGAGCAGTTCTTC
TRBD2	TRBJ2-3	TRBV5-1	CASRGLAGPTDTQYF	TGCGCCAGCAGGGGACTAGCGGGGCCCACAGATACGCAGTATTTT
NA	TRBJ2-3	TRBV5-4	CASRPTGSADTQYF	TGTGCCAGCAGGCCCACAGGGAGTGCAGATACGCAGTATTTT
TRBD1	TRBJ1-2	TRBV9	CASSADHGQGSHGYTF	TGTGCCAGCAGCGCCGACCACGGACAGGGCTCTCATGGCTACACCTTC
NA	TRBJ1-5	TRBV7-9	CASSLAGAANQPQHF	TGTGCCAGCAGCTTAGCAGGGGCGGCGAATCAGCCCCAGCATTTT
TRBD2	TRBJ2-7	TRBV4-2	CASSPASGGSYEQYF	TGTGCCAGCAGCCCGGCTAGCGGGGGTTCCTACGAGCAGTACTTC
NA	TRBJ2-5	TRBV11-2	CASSLYPDRGETQYF	TGTGCCAGCAGCTTATACCCAGATAGGGGAGAGACCCAGTACTTC
NA	TRBJ2-4	TRBV15	CATSRDWGGNKNIQYF	TGTGCCACCAGCAGAGATTGGGGCGGGAACAAAAACATTCAGTACTTC
TRBD1	TRBJ1-4	TRBV6-5	CASSYGGQGIEKLFF	TGTGCCAGCAGTTACGGGGGACAGGGGATCGAAAAACTGTTTTTT
TRBD1	TRBJ1-1	TRBV19	CASIFRGSTEAFF	TGTGCCAGTATCTTCAGGGGGAGCACTGAAGCTTTCTTT
NA	TRBJ2-6	TRBV28	CASRPREAGANVLTF	TGTGCCAGCAGACCCAGGGAGGCTGGGGCCAACGTCCTGACTTTC
TRBD2	TRBJ2-1	TRBV28	CATDRGGLGDNEQFF	TGTGCCACCGACCGCGGGGGACTGGGGGACAATGAGCAGTTCTTC
NA	TRBJ1-6	TRBV7-8	CASSLNRVNPSPLHF	TGTGCCAGCAGCTTGAACAGGGTAAACCCTTCACCCCTCCACTTT
TRBD2	TRBJ2-1	TRBV6-1	CASKLASGGYNEQFF	TGTGCCAGCAAACTAGCTAGCGGGGGCTACAATGAGCAGTTCTTC
NA	TRBJ2-6	TRBV27	CASGIRAGANVLTF	TGTGCCAGCGGGATCAGGGCTGGGGCCAACGTCCTGACTTTC
NA	TRBJ1-1	TRBV15	CATSRRDNTEAFF	TGTGCCACCAGCAGAAGAGATAACACTGAAGCTTTCTTT
NA	TRBJ2-7	TRBV4-1	CASSQVEGPDEQYF	TGCGCCAGCAGCCAAGTGGAGGGGCCCGACGAGCAGTACTTC
NA	TRBJ2-2	TRBV29-1	CSVGAGTGELFF	TGCAGCGTTGGAGCAGGGACCGGGGAGCTGTTTTTT
TRBD1	TRBJ2-7	TRBV15	CATSSYGQGDEQYF	TGTGCCACCAGCAGCTATGGACAGGGGGACGAGCAGTACTTC
NA	TRBJ2-3	TRBV27	CASSLYREDTQYF	TGTGCCAGCAGTCTGTACAGGGAAGATACGCAGTATTTT
TRBD1	TRBJ1-5	TRBV5-1	CASSLEGADQPQHF	TGCGCCAGCAGCTTGGAGGGGGCGGATCAGCCCCAGCATTTT
NA	TRBJ1-5	TRBV15	CATSDSDFSNQPQHF	TGTGCCACCAGCGACAGCGATTTTAGCAATCAGCCCCAGCATTTT
NA	TRBJ2-5	TRBV29-1	CSVDSGQETQYF	TGCAGCGTTGACTCCGGGCAAGAGACCCAGTACTTC
TRBD2	TRBJ2-1	TRBV5-1	CASSPIAGSPQGQFF	TGCGCCAGCAGCCCGATAGCGGGTTCCCCCCAGGGGCAGTTCTTC
NA	TRBJ2-5	TRBV5-6	CASSLVSLYQETQYF	TGTGCCAGCAGCTTGGTCTCCCTGTACCAAGAGACCCAGTACTTC
NA	TRBJ2-2	TRBV30	CAWARENPGELFF	TGTGCCTGGGCTAGAGAGAATCCCGGGGAGCTGTTTTTT
TRBD1	TRBJ2-7	TRBV10-3	CAISGPGQGHEQYF	TGTGCCATCAGTGGCCCGGGACAGGGCCACGAGCAGTACTTC
NA	TRBJ1-2	TRBV27	CASKELDSLKRGYTF	TGTGCCAGCAAGGAACTGGACAGTTTAAAGCGGGGCTACACCTTC
NA	TRBJ1-1	TRBV6-6	CASSFFGGMNTEAFF	TGTGCCAGCAGTTTTTTCGGGGGGATGAACACTGAAGCTTTCTTT
NA	TRBJ1-2	TRBV30	CAWRTPGRRTNYGYTF	TGTGCCTGGAGAACCCCAGGGAGGAGGACTAACTATGGCTACACCTTC
NA	TRBJ2-7	TRBV30	CAWSVIPSEQYF	TGTGCCTGGAGTGTTATCCCGTCGGAGCAGTACTTC
TRBD1	TRBJ1-1	TRBV7-9	CASSRQGALNTEAFF	TGTGCCAGCAGTCGACAGGGGGCGTTGAACACTGAAGCTTTCTTT
TRBD1	TRBJ2-1	TRBV7-3	CASSLTRDRVNEQFF	TGTGCCAGCAGCTTAACTCGGGACAGGGTAAATGAGCAGTTCTTC
NA	TRBJ1-1	TRBV7-3	CASSLQGTTEAFF	TGTGCCAGCAGCCTCCAGGGGACGACTGAAGCTTTCTTT
NA	TRBJ2-3	TRBV7-2	CASSLDLAALTDTQYF	TGTGCCAGCAGCTTAGATCTAGCAGCCCTCACAGATACGCAGTATTTT
NA	TRBJ2-7	TRBV5-1	CASSLAAGSSYEQYF	TGCGCCAGCAGCTTGGCCGCGGGGAGCTCCTACGAGCAGTACTTC
TRBD2	TRBJ2-7	TRBV7-6	CASSSGLARGNEQYF	TGTGCCAGCAGCTCCGGACTAGCGAGGGGTAACGAGCAGTACTTC
TRBD2	TRBJ2-7	TRBV5-1	CASSLGGASGGAYEQYF	TGCGCCAGCAGCTTAGGTGGGGCTAGCGGGGGGGCCTACGAGCAGTACTTC
NA	TRBJ1-1	TRBV19	CASTGSVDTEAFF	TGTGCCAGCACAGGCAGTGTGGACACTGAAGCTTTCTTT
TRBD1	TRBJ1-2	TRBV4-1	CASSQGTGLYGYTF	TGCGCCAGCAGCCAAGGGACAGGGTTGTATGGCTACACCTTC
NA	TRBJ2-3	TRBV5-5	CASSNTHQMGGMDTQYF	TGTGCCAGCAGCAACACACACCAGATGGGGGGAATGGATACGCAGTATTTT
TRBD1	TRBJ2-5	TRBV5-1	CASRTGTVNQETQYF	TGCGCCAGCAGGACGGGGACAGTGAACCAAGAGACCCAGTACTTC
NA	TRBJ2-5	TRBV5-6	CASSFAASVETQYF	TGTGCCAGCAGCTTTGCCGCCTCGGTAGAGACCCAGTACTTC
NA	TRBJ1-1	TRBV30	CAWGGQNTEAFF	TGTGCCTGGGGCGGACAGAACACTGAAGCTTTCTTT
TRBD2	TRBJ2-3	TRBV7-3	CASSRGESTDTQYF	TGTGCCAGCAGTCGGGGGGAGTCAACAGATACGCAGTATTTT
TRBD2	TRBJ2-5	TRBV15	CATSRGGGGALETQYF	TGTGCCACCAGCAGGGGTGGCGGGGGGGCCCTTGAGACCCAGTACTTC
NA	TRBJ2-6	TRBV6-6	CASTPGIRSGANVLTF	TGTGCCAGCACCCCAGGGATTCGCTCTGGGGCCAACGTCCTGACTTTC
NA	TRBJ2-3	TRBV5-6	CASSLPPGFGGRTDTQYF	TGTGCCAGCAGCTTACCCCCGGGATTCGGCGGCCGCACAGATACGCAGTATTTT
NA	TRBJ1-1	TRBV5-5	CASSLKLWGADTEAFF	TGTGCCAGCAGCTTGAAGCTCTGGGGCGCGGACACTGAAGCTTTCTTT
TRBD1	TRBJ2-3	TRBV2	CASRFLLDRGSTDTQYF	TGTGCCAGCCGGTTCCTTTTGGACAGGGGGAGCACAGATACGCAGTATTTT
TRBD1	TRBJ1-1	TRBV27	CASSRTGMGTEAFF	TGTGCCAGCTCCAGGACAGGGATGGGCACTGAAGCTTTCTTT